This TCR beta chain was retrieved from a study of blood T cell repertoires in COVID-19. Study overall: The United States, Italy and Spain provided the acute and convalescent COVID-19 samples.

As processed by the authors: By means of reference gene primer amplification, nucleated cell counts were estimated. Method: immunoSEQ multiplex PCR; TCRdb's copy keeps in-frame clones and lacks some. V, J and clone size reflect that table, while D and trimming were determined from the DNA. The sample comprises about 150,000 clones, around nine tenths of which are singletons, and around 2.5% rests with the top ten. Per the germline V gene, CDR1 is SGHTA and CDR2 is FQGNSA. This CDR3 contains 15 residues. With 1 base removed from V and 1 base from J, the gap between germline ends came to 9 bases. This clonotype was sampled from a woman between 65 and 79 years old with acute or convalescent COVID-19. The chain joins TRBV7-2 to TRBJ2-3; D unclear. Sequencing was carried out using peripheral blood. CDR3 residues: CASSLGVSRTDTQYF. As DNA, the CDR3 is TGTGCCAGCAGCTTAGGAGTTTCCCGCACAGATACGCAGTATTTT.